The clone carrying this T cell receptor beta chain was picked up one time. These data belong to a study of blood T cell repertoires in COVID-19. The wider study: T cells, B-cell-depleted T cells, or PBMCs supplied cDNA or gDNA.

J lost 5 bases, V lost 6 bases, and 3 bases had no gene match. The length of the CDR3 is 14 residues. Germline V gene data show CDR1 as MNHEY and CDR2 as SVGAGI. Authors' data handling: From reference gene primer amplification, estimates of nucleated cell counts were derived. Profiled with immunoSEQ multiplex PCR; TCRdb holds only in-frame clones, not every one. The D gene and trimming were derived from the DNA, and the V and J assignments and clone size from that table. The sample has around 170,000 clones, approximately 84% seen once; the top ten hold 11% to 15%. The chain carries TRBV6-5 and TRBJ2-2; 10 bases match TRBD1. The sequence was obtained from a man younger than 35 with active or convalescent COVID-19. Sequencing used peripheral blood. CDR3: CASRRTGGTGELFF. The DNA of the CDR3 is TGTGCCAGCAGGAGGACAGGGGGTACCGGGGAGCTGTTTTTT.